This T cell receptor beta chain was recorded in a study of blood T cell repertoires in COVID-19 (dated by TCRdb to 2020 to 2022). About the full investigation: Collaborator samples came from the United States, Italy and Spain and covered acute and convalescent phases of COVID-19. The prospective study material was composed of cDNA or gDNA derived from T cells, B-cell-depleted T cells, or PBMCs. Subjects who had been exposed to COVID-19, were actively infected with it, or had recovered from it provided the deeply sampled blood TCRbeta repertoires that made up the dataset. The repertoires were released in a freely available public database meant as a resource for research on the immune response to SARS-CoV-2. The samples were drawn from the first 160 participants of the ongoing ImmuneRACE study and from under 1,500 subjects provided by 6 global collaborators. Nearly every sample came with metadata listing a de-identified subject ID, COVID-19 status, age in years and sex. HLA class I and class II types, where available, came from metadata supplied by the sample provider rather than from assay-based typing.

CDR1 MDHEN and CDR2 SYDVKM were looked up in the germline V gene. CDR3 length: 11 amino acids, cysteine to phenylalanine. Only the CDR3 portion is preserved as DNA: 33 bases, with reading frame beginning at the first base. Trimming costs V 6 bases and J 1 base, and their ends lie 3 bases apart. About this clone itself: Its binding antigen is unknown. It has no much larger one-base neighbor in the sample; base qualities were not kept.

The immunoSEQ Assay, a bias-controlled multiplex PCR, was used to amplify TCRbeta CDR3 regions from genomic DNA. As for the original processing: Nucleated cell counts per sample were estimated from amplification of reference gene primers within the assay. Sequence reads were collapsed and filtered to measure the absolute abundance of every unique TCRbeta CDR3 rearrangement. For each sample, productive Simpson clonality was calculated as the square root of Simpson's diversity index over productive rearrangements. This immuneACCESS table, as held by TCRdb, lists in-frame sequences with V and J called but not all clones. Of the missing ones, under half trace to an unresolved V gene in checked studies; the others have no known cause. That table gives V, J and clone size, and the DNA gave D and trimming. In this sample the table shows some 300,000 clones, around 90% of which occur a single time. Under 1.1% of the sample goes to the ten largest clones.

One collaborating source in Seattle enrolled patients while the patients were actively infected and followed the patients over time throughout the course of disease. Collaborating institutions collected whole blood in K2EDTA tubes following their own protocols. Collaborator samples were shipped for TCRbeta analysis as frozen whole blood, isolated PBMCs, or DNA extracted from either sample type. Study-level results and caveats: Clinical and demographic metadata were provided uncurated, with the amount varying by source and participant.

This chain is built from TRBV28 and TRBJ1-1; no confident D gene assignment can be made. Source material: peripheral blood. This receptor was identified in a woman aged 40 to 50 with COVID-19, enrolled during active disease. The CDR3 here reads CASRANTEAFF. Read as DNA, the sequence is TGTGCCAGCAGGGCGAACACTGAAGCTTTCTTT.